Following are 24 T cell receptor beta chains from one sample sequenced in a study of identical twins. From the 5' RACE reads, TCRdb called clonotypes with MiXCR, one entry per CDR3 protein. The repertoire has under 300,000 distinct CDR3 sequences, about 13% of them found once; the top ten carry roughly 4%. This sample also appeared in a second study, on yellow fever vaccine responses in identical twins.

Sequenced material: memory (CD45RO+) T cells sorted from blood. The receptors originated from a woman aged 18-30 years in good health.

This chain links TRBV5-5 with TRBJ2-5; no clear D. Germline V gene lookup returns CDR1 SGHKS and CDR2 YYEKEE (reference sequence). Between the trimmed V and J ends, which lost 1 base and 4 bases, there was a span of 8 bases. There are 13 residues in the CDR3. The CDR3 region is CASSLPGLETQYF. Here the CDR3 DNA reads TGTGCCAGCAGCTTGCCGGGCCTAGAGACCCAGTACTTC.

V gene TRBV5-1 combines with J gene TRBJ2-7, with 7 bases matching TRBD2. V lost 5 bases to trimming and J lost 0 bases; unmatched junction nucleotides: 5. The CDR3 sequence is 14 residues long. Germline CDR1 reads SGHRS; CDR2 reads YFSETQ. The DNA of the CDR3 is TGCGCCAGCAGACCGGGGGGAGGCTCCTACGAGCAGTACTTC. It codes for CASRPGGGSYEQYF.

This clonotype was counted once. The chain couples TRBV2 to TRBJ1-2; the D gene is possibly TRBD1 (5 bases). The germline CDR1 and CDR2 sequences are SNHLY and FYNNEI. V shed 2 bases and J shed 3 bases, with 7 bases lying between them. The CDR3 runs to 13 residues. The CDR3 nucleotides are TGTGCCAGCAGTGAATCACAGGACTATGGCTACACCTTC. Translation: CASSESQDYGYTF.

This clonotype was seen many times. V is TRBV12-3 or TRBV12-4 and J is TRBJ1-5; a weak D match, TRBD1 (6 bases). The germline V and J ends were trimmed by 3 bases and 6 bases, with 12 bases remaining between them. The CDR3 contains 14 residues. The CDR3 here is CASSFGDKLQPQHF. The CDR3 coding sequence is TGTGCCAGCAGTTTCGGGGACAAACTTCAGCCCCAGCATTTT.

This clonotype appeared a few times. The V gene is TRBV5-1, the J gene TRBJ2-3; 9 positions agree with TRBD1. V shed 6 bases, J shed 0 bases, and the junction held 5 bases outside the gene matches. This CDR3 has 15 residues. Germline assignment: CDR1 SGHRS and CDR2 YFSETQ. The CDR3 spells CASKPGQGSTDTQYF. The CDR3 DNA reads TGCGCCAGCAAACCCGGACAGGGGAGCACAGATACGCAGTATTTT.

The rearrangement joins TRBV6-2 or TRBV6-3 to TRBJ2-1; D gene unclear. CDR1 is MNHEY, CDR2 SVGEGT, per germline. CDR3 size: 11 residues. V gave up 5 bases and J gave up 10 bases, with 9 bases separating them. This CDR3 is CASSPLLEQFF. In nucleotides, the CDR3 is TGTGCCAGCAGTCCACTTTTAGAGCAGTTCTTC.

This sequence joins TRBV5-1 and TRBJ1-4; no firm D call. The CDR3 has 14 residues. V was clipped by 5 bases and J by 1 base, with 9 bases between them. CDR1 is SGHRS, CDR2 YFSETQ, per germline. The CDR3 protein is CASRDRGTNEKLFF. In DNA form, the CDR3 reads TGCGCCAGCAGGGATCGGGGAACTAATGAAAAACTGTTTTTT.

The table lists this clonotype with a few counts. The rearrangement links TRBV20-1 to TRBJ2-7; D is unresolved. With 1 base removed from V and 3 bases from J, the gap between germline ends came to 7 bases. CDR1 is DFQATT and CDR2 is SNEGSKA in the germline V gene (reference sequence). The CDR3 covers 12 residues. CDR3 amino acids: CSARANLYEQYF. The DNA of the CDR3 is TGCAGTGCTAGAGCGAATCTCTACGAGCAGTACTTC.

This chain links TRBV4-2 with TRBJ1-6, with D uncertain. CDR1 LGHNA and CDR2 YNFKEQ come from the germline V gene. Trimming took off 1 base at V and 0 bases at J, with 7 bases between the two ends. The CDR3 spans 16 residues. CDR3: CASSQVLSSYNSPLHF. The CDR3 DNA reads as TGTGCCAGCAGCCAAGTCCTGAGCTCCTATAATTCACCCCTCCACTTT.

The rearrangement uses TRBV4-2 and TRBJ2-1, with 8 bases that match TRBD2. Germline CDR1 and CDR2: LGHNA and YNFKEQ. The CDR3 totals 15 residues. The trim removed 1 base at V and 7 bases at J, leaving 6 bases unmatched. Here the CDR3 reads CASSQAQRESNEQFF. CDR3 DNA sequence: TGTGCCAGCAGCCAAGCCCAGCGGGAGTCGAATGAGCAGTTCTTC.

The chain joins TRBV5-1 to TRBJ2-1, with D perhaps TRBD1 (6 bases). From germline, CDR1 is SGHRS and CDR2 YFSETQ. The CDR3 contains 14 residues. V lost 4 bases, J lost 1 base, and 9 bases lay in between. CDR3 sequence (DNA): TGCGCCAGCAGCACGGGACAATCCTACAATGAGCAGTTCTTC. It translates to CASSTGQSYNEQFF.

Ten or more counts support this clonotype. V usage is TRBV20-1 and J usage is TRBJ2-5, with D possibly TRBD2 on 6 matching bases. V dropped 6 bases and J dropped 3 bases, with 17 bases sitting between them. Germline CDR1 and CDR2: DFQATT and SNEGSKA (reference sequence). There are 14 residues in the CDR3. The CDR3 DNA reads as TGCAGTGCCGCTCGTGGAATAGCGGAAGAGACCCAGTACTTC. As protein: CSAARGIAEETQYF.

The chain has TRBV5-5 and TRBJ1-2; possible D gene TRBD1, 5 bases. This CDR3 contains 14 residues. CDR1 is SGHKS, CDR2 YYEKEE, per germline (reference sequence). V was pared by 6 bases and J by 6 bases, with 18 bases between. CDR3 sequence (DNA): TGTGCCAGCACCCCCTTTGAGGGGCGAAATGGCTACACCTTC. Its translation is CASTPFEGRNGYTF.

The genes are TRBV20-1 and TRBJ2-7; 7 nucleotides line up with TRBD1. Trimming took 4 bases from V and 12 from J; bases not matched to a gene: 6. Germline V gives CDR1 DFQATT, CDR2 SNEGSKA (reference sequence). The CDR3 extends over 10 amino acids. Written as DNA, the CDR3 is TGCAGTGCTATACGAGGGGGCACGTACTTC. Translating gives CSAIRGGTYF.

This clonotype appeared a few times. The chain links TRBV12-3 or TRBV12-4 to TRBJ2-1, with 8 nucleotides matching TRBD2. J lost 9 bases, V lost 3 bases, and 7 bases had no gene match. The CDR3 consists of 14 residues. The CDR3 nucleotides read TGTGCCAGCAGTTTTTCCGGGAGGGGGAGTGAGCAGTTCTTC. This translates into CASSFSGRGSEQFF.

This clonotype was found many times. The rearrangement uses TRBV24-1 and TRBJ2-3; 9 bases align to TRBD1. Germline loops: CDR1 KGHDR, CDR2 SFDVKD. Losses at the gene ends were 5 bases for V and 2 bases for J; bases not matched to a gene: 7. The CDR3 spans 16 residues. The CDR3 region has the DNA TGTGCCACCAGTGTCTCCGGGACAGGGAACACAGATACGCAGTATTTT. Its protein product is CATSVSGTGNTDTQYF.

The chain carries TRBV11-2 and TRBJ2-5, with TRBD2 matching over 8 bases. The germline gives CDR1 SGHAT, CDR2 FQNNGV. Germline trimming cut 1 base from V and 0 bases from J; bases unmatched to any gene: 10. This CDR3 comprises 18 residues. CDR3 protein: CASSLGVPSGGYQETQYF. In DNA form, the CDR3 reads TGTGCCAGCAGCTTAGGGGTTCCGAGCGGGGGATACCAAGAGACCCAGTACTTC.

Many counts were recorded for this clonotype. This chain links TRBV12-3 or TRBV12-4 with TRBJ1-2, with D uncertain. V was shortened by 3 bases and J by 0 bases, with 8 bases between the two germline ends. CDR3 size: 14 residues. DNA for the CDR3: TGTGCCAGCAGTTTGACAACAGCTAACTATGGCTACACCTTC. Translated: CASSLTTANYGYTF.

This clonotype occurred a few times. This CDR3 reads CSAPKREGQDTQYF. DNA of the CDR3: TGCAGTGCTCCAAAGCGGGAGGGCCAAGATACGCAGTATTTT. The chain recombines TRBV20-1 with TRBJ2-3; the match to TRBD2 covers 10 bases. Germline CDR1 DFQATT, CDR2 SNEGSKA (reference sequence). The CDR3 length is 14 residues. Trimming removed 5 bases from V and 5 bases from J; junction bases left unmatched: 7.

The sample holds a few counts of this clonotype. This rearrangement joins TRBV7-2 to TRBJ2-3; perhaps TRBD2 as D (6 bases). The CDR3 loop spans 15 amino acids. Germline V lookup: CDR1 SGHTA, CDR2 FQGNSA. Trimming stripped 1 base from V and 4 bases from J, with 12 bases between. The CDR3 nucleotides are TGTGCCAGCAGCTTAGGACGTACTAGCTCAGATACGCAGTATTTT. Its protein is CASSLGRTSSDTQYF.

V is TRBV2 and J is TRBJ2-5; a possible D gene is TRBD2 (6 bases). The CDR3 has 12 amino acids. Germline values: CDR1 SNHLY, CDR2 FYNNEI. Trimming removed 9 bases from V and 4 bases from J, with 12 bases in between. The CDR3 protein is CARGTLGETQYF. The CDR3 DNA sequence: TGTGCCAGGGGGACTTTGGGAGAGACCCAGTACTTC.

The J gene is TRBJ2-5, the V gene TRBV5-6; D is perhaps TRBD2 (5 bases). Germline V gene data show CDR1 as SGHDT and CDR2 as YYEEEE. The CDR3 loop spans 16 amino acids. V was clipped by 0 bases and J by 5 bases, with 17 bases between them. CDR3 coding DNA: TGTGCCAGCAGCTTGGTAGGAGCGGCCCCGAGGGAGACCCAGTACTTC. As protein: CASSLVGAAPRETQYF.

The V call is TRBV7-9, the J call TRBJ2-5; 7 nucleotides match TRBD2. CDR3 length: 13 residues. The germline CDR1 and CDR2 sequences are SEHNR and FQNEAQ (reference sequence). V was pared by 5 bases and J by 5 bases, with 5 bases of the junction left unmatched. This chain's CDR3 is CASSRAGSETQYF. In DNA, the CDR3 is TGTGCCAGCAGCCGAGCGGGGTCTGAGACCCAGTACTTC.

There are many counts of this clonotype. This chain uses TRBV5-1 with TRBJ2-7; D possibly corresponds to TRBD2 (5 bases). Germline V lookup: CDR1 SGHRS, CDR2 YFSETQ. The CDR3 sequence is 13 residues long. The V gene lost 3 bases and the J gene lost 0 bases, with 7 bases spanning the gap. The CDR3 DNA reads as TGCGCCAGCAGCTCGGGGAGCTCCTACGAGCAGTACTTC. Translated: CASSSGSSYEQYF.